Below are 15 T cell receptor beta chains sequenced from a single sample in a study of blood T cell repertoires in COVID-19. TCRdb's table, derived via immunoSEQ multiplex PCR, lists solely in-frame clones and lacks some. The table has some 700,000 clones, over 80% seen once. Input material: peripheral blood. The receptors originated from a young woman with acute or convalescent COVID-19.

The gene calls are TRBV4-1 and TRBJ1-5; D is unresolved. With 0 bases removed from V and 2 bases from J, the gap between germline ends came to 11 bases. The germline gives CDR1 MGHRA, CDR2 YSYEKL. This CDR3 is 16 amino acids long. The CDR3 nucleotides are TGCGCCAGCAGCCAAGATAGTCTCCTAGGCAATCAGCCCCAGCATTTT. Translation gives CASSQDSLLGNQPQHF.

The CDR3 coding sequence is TGTGCCTGGAGTGACGAGGGACTTGGCCCCTACGAGCAGTACTTC. Residues: CAWSDEGLGPYEQYF. The chain carries TRBV30 and TRBJ2-7; D is perhaps TRBD2 (6 bases). The CDR3 covers 15 residues. Germline V CDR1 and CDR2: GTSNPN, SVGIG (reference sequence). Trimming pared 1 base from V and 2 bases from J, leaving 15 bases between.

This CDR3 is CASSPGTSSASTNEKLFF. The DNA for the CDR3 is TGTGCCAGCAGCCCGGGAACCTCTTCCGCTTCAACTAATGAAAAACTGTTTTTT. This chain joins TRBV5-4 and TRBJ1-4; no clear D gene. CDR1 is SGHNT, CDR2 YYREEE, per germline (reference sequence). CDR3 size: 18 residues. Trimming shortened V by 4 bases and J by 0 bases, and 19 bases separated the two germline ends.

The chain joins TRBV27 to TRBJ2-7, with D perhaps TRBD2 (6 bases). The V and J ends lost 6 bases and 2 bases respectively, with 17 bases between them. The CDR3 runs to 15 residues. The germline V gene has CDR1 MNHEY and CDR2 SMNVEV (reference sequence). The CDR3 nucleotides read TGTGCCAGCAGACTCTCCGGGACGGGGGCCTACGAGCAGTACTTC. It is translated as CASRLSGTGAYEQYF.

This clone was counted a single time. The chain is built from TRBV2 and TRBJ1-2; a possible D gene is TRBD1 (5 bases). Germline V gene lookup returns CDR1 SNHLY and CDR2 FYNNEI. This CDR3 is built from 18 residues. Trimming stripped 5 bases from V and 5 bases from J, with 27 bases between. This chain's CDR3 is CASSNQRRTPASGYGYTF. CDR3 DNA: TGTGCCAGCAGTAACCAGCGCCGGACACCCGCCTCAGGGTATGGCTACACCTTC.

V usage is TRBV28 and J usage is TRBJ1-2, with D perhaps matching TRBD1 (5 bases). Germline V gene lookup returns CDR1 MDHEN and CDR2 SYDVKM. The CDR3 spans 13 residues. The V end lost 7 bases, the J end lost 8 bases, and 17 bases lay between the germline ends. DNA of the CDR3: TGTGCCAGCACCTCTGGCAGGGTAGAGGGCTACACCTTC. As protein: CASTSGRVEGYTF.

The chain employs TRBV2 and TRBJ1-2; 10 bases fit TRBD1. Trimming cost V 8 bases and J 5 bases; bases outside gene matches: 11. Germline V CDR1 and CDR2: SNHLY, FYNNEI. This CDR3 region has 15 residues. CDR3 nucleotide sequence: TGTGCCAGCGAGCCGTACCGGGACAGGGGTTATGGCTACACCTTC. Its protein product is CASEPYRDRGYGYTF.

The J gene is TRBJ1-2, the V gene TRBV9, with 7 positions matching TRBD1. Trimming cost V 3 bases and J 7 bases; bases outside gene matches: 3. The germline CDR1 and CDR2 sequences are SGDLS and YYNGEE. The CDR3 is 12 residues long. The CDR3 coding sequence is TGTGCCAGCAGCGCAGACAGGGTTGGCTACACCTTC. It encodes CASSADRVGYTF.

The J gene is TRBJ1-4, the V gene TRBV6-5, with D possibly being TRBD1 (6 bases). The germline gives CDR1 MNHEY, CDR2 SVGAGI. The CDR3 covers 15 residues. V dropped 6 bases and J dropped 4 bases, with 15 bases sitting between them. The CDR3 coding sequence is TGTGCCAGCAGGGTGACAGGAGTCCTTAATGAAAAACTGTTTTTT. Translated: CASRVTGVLNEKLFF.

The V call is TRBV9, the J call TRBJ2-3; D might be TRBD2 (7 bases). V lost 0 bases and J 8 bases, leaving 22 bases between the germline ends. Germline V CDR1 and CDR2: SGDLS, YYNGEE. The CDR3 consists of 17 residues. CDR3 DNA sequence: TGTGCCAGCAGCGTAGACCTGAGGGGGGGCCTCGGGGCTACGCAGTATTTT. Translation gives CASSVDLRGGLGATQYF.

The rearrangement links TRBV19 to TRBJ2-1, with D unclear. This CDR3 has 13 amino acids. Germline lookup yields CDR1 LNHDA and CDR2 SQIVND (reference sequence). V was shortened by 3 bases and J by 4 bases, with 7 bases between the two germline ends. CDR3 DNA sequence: TGTGCCAGTAGTATTTGGAGTTACAATGAGCAGTTCTTC. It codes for CASSIWSYNEQFF.

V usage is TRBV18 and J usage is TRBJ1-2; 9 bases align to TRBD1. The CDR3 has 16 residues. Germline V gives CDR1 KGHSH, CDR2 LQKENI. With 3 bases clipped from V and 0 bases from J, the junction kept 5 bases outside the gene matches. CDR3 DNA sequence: TGTGCCAGCTCACCCCGACAGGGGGATTCTAACTATGGCTACACCTTC. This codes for CASSPRQGDSNYGYTF.

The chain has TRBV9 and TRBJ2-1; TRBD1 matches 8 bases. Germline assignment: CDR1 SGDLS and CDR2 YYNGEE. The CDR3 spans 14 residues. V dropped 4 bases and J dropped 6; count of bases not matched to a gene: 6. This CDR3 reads CASSIRTGINEQFF. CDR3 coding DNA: TGTGCCAGCAGCATCCGGACAGGGATCAATGAGCAGTTCTTC.

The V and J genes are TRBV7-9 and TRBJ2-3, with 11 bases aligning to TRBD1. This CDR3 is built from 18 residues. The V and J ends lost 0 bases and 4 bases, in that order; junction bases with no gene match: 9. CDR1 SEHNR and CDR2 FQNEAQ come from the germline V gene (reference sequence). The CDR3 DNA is TGTGCCAGCAGCTTAGCATCCGGACAGGGGGCATGGGCAGATACGCAGTATTTT. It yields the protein CASSLASGQGAWADTQYF.

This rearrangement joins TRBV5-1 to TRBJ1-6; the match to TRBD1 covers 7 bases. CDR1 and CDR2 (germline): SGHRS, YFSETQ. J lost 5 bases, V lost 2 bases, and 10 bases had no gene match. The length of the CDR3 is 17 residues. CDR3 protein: CASSFKSGQPNNSPLHF. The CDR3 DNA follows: TGCGCCAGCAGCTTTAAATCGGGACAGCCGAATAATTCACCCCTCCACTTT.